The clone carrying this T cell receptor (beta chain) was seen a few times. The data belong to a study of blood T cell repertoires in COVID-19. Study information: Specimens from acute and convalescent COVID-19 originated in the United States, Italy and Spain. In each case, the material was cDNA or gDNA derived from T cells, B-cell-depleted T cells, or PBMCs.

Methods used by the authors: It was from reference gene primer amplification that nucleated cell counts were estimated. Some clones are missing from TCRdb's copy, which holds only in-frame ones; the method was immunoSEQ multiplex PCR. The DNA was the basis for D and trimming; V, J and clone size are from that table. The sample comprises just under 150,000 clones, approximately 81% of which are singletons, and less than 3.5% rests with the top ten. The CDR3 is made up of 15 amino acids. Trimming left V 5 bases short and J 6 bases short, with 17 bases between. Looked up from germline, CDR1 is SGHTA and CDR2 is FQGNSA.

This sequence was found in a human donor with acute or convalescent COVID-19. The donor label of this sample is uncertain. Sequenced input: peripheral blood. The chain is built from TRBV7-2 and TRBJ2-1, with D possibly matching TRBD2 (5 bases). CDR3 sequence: CASSQDGASSNEQFF. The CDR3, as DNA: TGTGCCAGCAGCCAAGATGGAGCTAGCTCCAATGAGCAGTTCTTC.